This passage covers 32 T cell receptor beta chains from one sample sequenced in a study of blood T cell repertoires in COVID-19. Sequencing used immunoSEQ multiplex PCR; TCRdb keeps in-frame clones, though not all of them. Among a few hundred thousand clones, about nine tenths were seen once, and the ten largest hold 3.1%. The sequenced material came from PBMCs or T cells enriched from blood (not recorded which). These TCRs come from a woman between 50 and 59 years old in a cohort exposed to, infected with or recovered from COVID-19 (not recorded which).

The rearrangement joins TRBV5-1 to TRBJ1-1; D unclear. Trimming left V 3 bases short and J 0 bases short, with 15 bases between. The CDR3 extends over 16 amino acids. CDR1 and CDR2 (germline): SGHRS, YFSETQ. CDR3 coding DNA: TGCGCCAGCAGCTCCCCCCGTCTAGGTTTGAACACTGAAGCTTTCTTT. Translated: CASSSPRLGLNTEAFF.

This rearrangement joins TRBV5-4 to TRBJ1-1; D uncertain. Germline CDR1 and CDR2: SGHNT and YYREEE (reference sequence). This CDR3 is 14 amino acids long. Trimming took off 5 bases at V and 2 bases at J, with 13 bases between the two ends. CDR3 DNA sequence: TGTGCCAGCAGGAACCGGGAGGACAACACTGAAGCTTTCTTT. Protein sequence: CASRNREDNTEAFF.

The chain has TRBV7-9 and TRBJ2-5; no clear D gene. CDR3 size: 12 residues. Germline-derived CDR1 and CDR2 are SEHNR and FQNEAQ (reference sequence). V lost 5 bases to trimming and J lost 2 bases, with 6 bases between them. The CDR3 loop is CASSRLQETQYF. Written as DNA, the CDR3 is TGTGCCAGCAGCCGACTGCAAGAGACCCAGTACTTC. Complete variable domain (other parts from reference TRBV7-9 and TRBJ2-5): DTGVSQNPRHKITKRGQNVTFRCDPISEHNRLYWYRQTLGQGPEFLTYFQNEAQLEKSRLLSDRFSAERPKGSFSTLEIQRTEQGDSAMYLCASSRLQETQYFGPGTRLLVL.

The chain couples TRBV7-2 to TRBJ2-7, with D unresolved. The CDR3 is 14 amino acids. Looked up from germline, CDR1 is SGHTA and CDR2 is FQGNSA. V lost 1 base to trimming and J lost 3 bases, with 10 bases between them. CDR3: CASSLGPRVYEQYF. The CDR3 nucleotides read TGTGCCAGCAGCTTAGGCCCGCGAGTCTACGAGCAGTACTTC.

The J gene is TRBJ1-1, the V gene TRBV2; unclear D gene. V was trimmed by 5 bases and J by 1 base, leaving 11 bases between them. Germline V gives CDR1 SNHLY, CDR2 FYNNEI. The CDR3 consists of 14 residues. Here the CDR3 reads CASSFYIANTEAFF. CDR3 nucleotide sequence: TGTGCCAGCAGTTTTTACATAGCGAACACTGAAGCTTTCTTT.

This chain uses TRBV7-8 with TRBJ2-7; possibly TRBD1 or TRBD2 for D (9 bases each). Germline assignment: CDR1 SGHVS and CDR2 FQNEAQ. This CDR3 has 16 amino acids. The germline V and J ends were trimmed by 6 bases and 6 bases, with 24 bases remaining between them. The CDR3 loop is CASRGQGKVAGVEQYF. CDR3 bases: TGTGCCAGCAGGGGACAGGGCAAGGTAGCGGGGGTCGAGCAGTACTTC. Full variable domain (outside the CDR3, taken from reference TRBV7-8 and TRBJ2-7): GAGVSQSPRYKVAKRGQDVALRCDPISGHVSLFWYQQALGQGPEFLTYFQNEAQLDKSGLPSDRFFAERPEGSVSTLKIQRTQQEDSAVYLCASRGQGKVAGVEQYFGPGTRLTVT.

In its sample, this clone was seen a few times. This chain links TRBV6-5 with TRBJ2-7; possible D gene TRBD1, 6 bases. The ends were cut back, 6 bases at V and 2 bases at J, with 17 bases in the middle. CDR1 and CDR2 (germline): MNHEY, SVGAGI. The CDR3 has 15 residues. The CDR3 DNA follows: TGTGCCAGCAGCCGCAGGGGCGATTCGACCTACGAGCAGTACTTC. Its translation: CASSRRGDSTYEQYF.

This clone was observed a single time. The chain couples TRBV6-5 to TRBJ2-3; tentative D call: TRBD2 (5 bases). V was trimmed by 0 bases and J by 6 bases, leaving 16 bases between them. Germline V lookup: CDR1 MNHEY, CDR2 SVGAGI. The CDR3 consists of 16 residues. The CDR3 bases are TGTGCCAGCAGTTACTCGTTAGCGCGTCGAGCGGATACGCAGTATTTT. Its protein is CASSYSLARRADTQYF.

This clone came up once. The chain combines TRBV5-4 with TRBJ2-1; 9 bases line up with TRBD1. V dropped 3 bases and J dropped 6; count of bases not matched to a gene: 4. Germline CDR1 reads SGHNT; CDR2 reads YYREEE (reference sequence). The CDR3 length is 14 residues. The CDR3 here is CASSSGTGLNEQFF. The CDR3 DNA reads as TGTGCCAGCAGCTCCGGGACAGGGCTCAATGAGCAGTTCTTC.

The chain couples TRBV6-2 or TRBV6-3 to TRBJ1-5; TRBD1 aligns across 9 bases. The V segment lost 6 bases and the J segment 1 base; nucleotides outside the gene matches: 4. Germline CDR1 MNHEY, CDR2 SVGEGT. The CDR3 loop spans 15 amino acids. The CDR3 is CASSRGQGSNQPQHF. The CDR3 DNA sequence: TGTGCCAGCAGCCGAGGACAGGGGAGCAATCAGCCCCAGCATTTT.

V is TRBV5-4 and J is TRBJ1-2; 9 bases are a match to TRBD1. CDR1 and CDR2 from the germline V gene are SGHNT and YYREEE (reference sequence). After removal of 1 base from V and 6 bases from J, the junction contained 1 base not matched to a gene. The CDR3 consists of 13 residues. The CDR3 here is CASSLNRGHGYTF. For the CDR3, the DNA is TGTGCCAGCAGCTTGAACAGGGGGCATGGCTACACCTTC.

This clone turned up a few times. The V call is TRBV3-1 (or the pseudogene TRBV3-2), the J call TRBJ2-3; 8 bases fit TRBD2. The CDR3 covers 15 residues. The germline V gene has CDR1 LGHDT and CDR2 YNNKEL (reference sequence). Unmatched junction bases numbered 6, after V lost 6 bases and J lost 1 base. CDR3 DNA sequence: TGTGCCAGCAGTCCGGGGGGGCGGGGCACAGATACGCAGTATTTT. This translates into CASSPGGRGTDTQYF.

The rearrangement joins TRBV6-9 to TRBJ1-1; D unclear. The CDR3 is 14 residues long. V was pared by 8 bases and J by 1 base, with 14 bases between. The germline gives CDR1 MNHGY, CDR2 SVAAGI. The CDR3 loop is CASRCEGSNTEAFF. Written as DNA, the CDR3 is TGTGCCAGCCGGTGTGAGGGCTCGAACACTGAAGCTTTCTTT.

In DNA, the CDR3 is TGTGCCAGCAGCTTCGGGGGGGCGCGTAACTATGGCTACACCTTC. As protein: CASSFGGARNYGYTF. The V gene is TRBV7-3, the J gene TRBJ1-2; tentatively, D is TRBD1 (6 bases). With 3 bases removed from V and 1 base from J, the gap between germline ends came to 12 bases. This CDR3 has 15 residues. From germline, CDR1 is SGHTA and CDR2 FQGTGA.

CDR3 region: CASSLAVLAGGSKRGETQYF. In DNA form, the CDR3 reads TGTGCCAGCAGCTTAGCGGTACTAGCGGGGGGAAGCAAGAGGGGAGAGACCCAGTACTTC. This rearrangement joins TRBV7-2 to TRBJ2-5, with TRBD2 identical over 12 bases. Germline V lookup: CDR1 SGHTA, CDR2 FQGNSA. Trimming cost V 0 bases and J 4 bases; bases outside gene matches: 15. The CDR3 has 20 residues.

This chain links TRBV2 with TRBJ2-2, with D unresolved. The germline gives CDR1 SNHLY, CDR2 FYNNEI. Trimming stripped 7 bases from V and 6 bases from J, with 6 bases between. The CDR3 runs 11 residues. CDR3 region: CASTLAGELFF. Here the CDR3 DNA reads TGTGCCAGCACCCTTGCCGGGGAGCTGTTTTTT.

This clone was seen only once. The chain employs TRBV7-3 and TRBJ2-5; 8 nucleotides agree with TRBD1. Per the germline V gene, CDR1 is SGHTA and CDR2 is FQGTGA. Trimming cost V 6 bases and J 5 bases; bases outside gene matches: 8. The CDR3 totals 14 residues. CDR3 region: CASSPGTGLETQYF. Written as DNA, the CDR3 is TGTGCCAGCAGTCCCGGGACAGGATTGGAGACCCAGTACTTC. The entire variable domain, with the rest obtained from reference TRBV7-3 and TRBJ2-5, is as follows: GAGVSQTPSNKVTEKGKYVELRCDPISGHTALYWYRQSLGQGPEFLIYFQGTGAADDSGLPNDRFFAVRPEGSVSTLKIQRTERGDSAVYLCASSPGTGLETQYFGPGTRLLVL.

The CDR3 is CASSILTSGGAGELFF. The DNA of the CDR3 is TGTGCCAGTAGTATCCTGACTAGCGGGGGGGCCGGGGAGCTGTTTTTT. The rearrangement links TRBV19 to TRBJ2-2, with 14 bases identical to TRBD2. The CDR3 sequence is 16 residues long. Trimming cost V 3 bases and J 6 bases; bases outside gene matches: 3. The V gene's germline CDR1 is LNHDA and CDR2 SQIVND (reference sequence). Together with reference TRBV19 and TRBJ2-2, the CDR3 gives the full variable domain: DGGITQSPKYLFRKEGQNVTLSCEQNLNHDAMYWYRQDPGQGLRLIYYSQIVNDFQKGDIAEGYSVSREKKESFPLTVTSAQKNPTAFYLCASSILTSGGAGELFFGEGSRLTVL.

The genes are TRBV10-1 and TRBJ1-5; no definite D call. CDR1 and CDR2 from the germline V gene are WNHNN and SYGVQD (reference sequence). CDR3 length: 15 amino acids. Trimming pared 3 bases from V and 6 bases from J, leaving 15 bases between. As DNA, the CDR3 is TGCGCCAGCAGTGATGTCAGCGAACGTCGTCAGCCCCAGCATTTT. Translation gives CASSDVSERRQPQHF.

CDR3: CASSLYRDREDEQYF. CDR3 bases: TGTGCCAGCAGCTTGTACCGGGACAGGGAAGACGAGCAGTACTTC. This chain joins TRBV7-9 and TRBJ2-7; 9 bases agree with TRBD1. The CDR3 has 15 amino acids. Germline assignment: CDR1 SEHNR and CDR2 FQNEAQ (reference sequence). V shed 3 bases, J shed 5 bases, and the junction held 8 bases outside the gene matches. The variable domain in full, completed from reference TRBV7-9 and TRBJ2-7, reads DTGVSQNPRHKITKRGQNVTFRCDPISEHNRLYWYRQTLGQGPEFLTYFQNEAQLEKSRLLSDRFSAERPKGSFSTLEIQRTEQGDSAMYLCASSLYRDREDEQYFGPGTRLTVT.

The chain joins TRBV28 to TRBJ1-6, with D tentatively TRBD1 (5 bases). Germline values: CDR1 MDHEN, CDR2 SYDVKM. Trimming removed 5 bases from V and 9 bases from J, with 8 bases in between. The CDR3 is 12 residues long. The CDR3 loop reads CASSSRASPLHF. As DNA, the CDR3 is TGTGCCAGCAGTAGCAGGGCTTCACCCCTCCACTTT.

V usage is TRBV11-2 and J usage is TRBJ2-1, with TRBD2 matching 10 bases. The germline V gene has CDR1 SGHAT and CDR2 FQNNGV. Trimming cost V 0 bases and J 1 base; bases outside gene matches: 3. CDR3 length: 17 residues. The CDR3 nucleotides are TGTGCCAGCAGCTTAGAACTACTAGCGGGGTCCTACAATGAGCAGTTCTTC. As protein: CASSLELLAGSYNEQFF. Using reference TRBV11-2 and TRBJ2-1 for the parts outside the CDR3, the full variable domain is EAGVAQSPRYKIIEKRQSVAFWCNPISGHATLYWYQQILGQGPKLLIQFQNNGVVDDSQLPKDRFSAERLKGVDSTLKIQPAKLEDSAVYLCASSLELLAGSYNEQFFGPGTRLTVL.

This chain links TRBV4-3 with TRBJ1-5; a possible D gene is TRBD1 (5 bases). Germline lookup yields CDR1 LGHNA and CDR2 YSLEER. The CDR3 is 14 amino acids. V was clipped by 1 base and J by 8 bases, with 12 bases between them. CDR3 DNA: TGCGCCAGCAGCCAAGCACGGGGGGAAAAGCCCCAGCATTTT. Encoded protein: CASSQARGEKPQHF.

The chain employs TRBV5-1 and TRBJ2-5, with 8 bases identical to TRBD1. The junction had 9 bases not matched to a gene; V was cut back by 4 bases and J by 4 bases. This CDR3 is 15 amino acids long. Per germline, CDR1 SGHRS and CDR2 YFSETQ. The CDR3 DNA sequence: TGCGCCAGCAGCACGGGACAGGCCTCCGTAGAGACCCAGTACTTC. Translating it yields CASSTGQASVETQYF.

The rearrangement uses TRBV5-1 and TRBJ1-1, with D maybe TRBD1 (6 bases). CDR1 SGHRS and CDR2 YFSETQ come from the germline V gene. Trimming shortened V by 5 bases and J by 7 bases, and 18 bases separated the two germline ends. This CDR3 comprises 14 residues. In DNA form, the CDR3 reads TGCGCCAGCAGAATAAACAGGGACCGGGGTGAAGCTTTCTTT. It specifies CASRINRDRGEAFF.

The table lists this clone with a count of one. The same CDR3 arises from other DNA sequences in this sample as well. J is TRBJ1-2 and V is TRBV18; TRBD1 agrees at 7 bases. J lost 4 bases, V lost 0 bases, and 5 bases had no gene match. The germline CDR1 and CDR2 sequences are KGHSH and LQKENI. The CDR3 consists of 15 residues. This CDR3 reads CASSPPGTALYGYTF. The CDR3 DNA sequence: TGTGCCAGCTCACCACCCGGGACAGCTCTCTATGGCTACACCTTC.

The chain joins TRBV30 to TRBJ1-2; 10 bases agree with TRBD1. V shed 4 bases, J shed 5 bases, and the junction held 13 bases outside the gene matches. Germline V gene lookup returns CDR1 GTSNPN and CDR2 SVGIG (reference sequence). This CDR3 comprises 16 residues. CDR3 amino acids: CAWTGTGAPKTYGYTF. Here the CDR3 DNA reads TGTGCCTGGACCGGGACAGGGGCGCCTAAAACTTATGGCTACACCTTC.

The rearrangement links TRBV14 to TRBJ1-2; D unresolved. Per the germline V gene, CDR1 is SGHDN and CDR2 is FVKESK. Deletions cut 5 bases from V and 0 bases from J, with 7 bases between. This CDR3 is 13 amino acids long. The chain's CDR3 is CASSLQPNYGYTF. The CDR3 bases are TGTGCCAGCAGCTTACAGCCTAACTATGGCTACACCTTC.

The rearrangement uses TRBV20-1 and TRBJ2-3, with D possibly being TRBD2 (5 bases). With 7 bases removed from V and 7 bases from J, the gap between germline ends came to 9 bases. Germline CDR1 reads DFQATT; CDR2 reads SNEGSKA (reference sequence). This CDR3 contains 10 residues. The CDR3 DNA reads as TGCAGTGGGTGGGAGAATACGCAGTATTTT. Protein product: CSGWENTQYF.

DNA of the CDR3: TGCGCCAGCAGCCCGGGACAGGGCCCCTACGAGCAGTACTTC. Protein sequence: CASSPGQGPYEQYF. The V and J genes are TRBV5-1 and TRBJ2-7, with 9 bases that match TRBD1. The V segment lost 4 bases and the J segment 2 bases; nucleotides outside the gene matches: 4. The V gene's germline CDR1 is SGHRS and CDR2 YFSETQ. The length of the CDR3 is 14 residues.

V is TRBV28 and J is TRBJ1-5; D might be TRBD1 (5 bases). Trimming removed 5 bases at V and 5 bases at J, with 19 bases between. The germline V gene has CDR1 MDHEN and CDR2 SYDVKM. This CDR3 contains 16 residues. The CDR3 loop reads CASSIGRTQFHQPQHF. CDR3 DNA: TGTGCCAGCAGTATAGGCCGGACACAATTCCATCAGCCCCAGCATTTT.

J is TRBJ1-2 and V is TRBV5-1, with D unresolved. The V end was cut by 0 bases, the J end by 0 bases, with 12 bases between. The CDR3 spans 16 residues. Germline V gene data show CDR1 as SGHRS and CDR2 as YFSETQ. The CDR3 spells CASSLGQKTTNYGYTF. The CDR3 DNA is TGCGCCAGCAGCTTGGGGCAGAAAACTACTAACTATGGCTACACCTTC.